This TCR beta chain comes out of a study of T cells after yellow fever vaccination. Whole-study context: Libraries from low-cell-number fractions were prepared with the SMART-Seq v4 Ultra Low Input RNA kit.

The germline V and J ends were trimmed by 7 bases and 3 bases, with 10 bases remaining between them. From germline, CDR1 is MNHNS and CDR2 SASEGT. The CDR3 extends over 13 amino acids. Details on this clonotype: Its cognate antigen is unknown.

Study-wide results and limits: A limited proportion of clonotypes was detected within both the CD4 and CD8 compartments. One caveat is that FACS-sorted repertoires could contain abundant clonotypes contaminating from the bulk population.

A 5'RACE template-switching step, the method used to make TCR cDNA, added a universal primer site and UMIs. TCRdb re-called the 5' RACE reads through MiXCR, storing one row per CDR3 protein. The sample lists hundreds of thousands of distinct CDR3 sequences; 9% to 15% were seen once. The clonotype comes from a man between 25 and 39 years old who received the YFV17D yellow fever vaccine. This chain joins TRBV6-1 and TRBJ1-5; D call uncertain. Material: PBMCs, obtained on the day of the yellow fever booster vaccination. The CDR3 DNA sequence: TGTGCCAGCATGATCGGGAACAATCAGCCCCAGCATTTT. Amino acids: CASMIGNNQPQHF.